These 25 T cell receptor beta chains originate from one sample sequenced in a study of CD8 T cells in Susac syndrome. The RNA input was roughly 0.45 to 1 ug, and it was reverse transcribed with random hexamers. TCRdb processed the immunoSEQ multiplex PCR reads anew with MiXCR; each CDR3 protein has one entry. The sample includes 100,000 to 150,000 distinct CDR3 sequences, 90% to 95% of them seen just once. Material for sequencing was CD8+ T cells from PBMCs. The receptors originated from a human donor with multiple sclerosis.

CDR3 in amino acids: CASTGTSGGADTQYF. The CDR3, as DNA: TGCGCCAGCACTGGGACTAGCGGGGGGGCAGATACGCAGTATTTT. V and J are TRBV5-1 and TRBJ2-3, with TRBD2 matching over 16 bases. Germline values: CDR1 SGHRS, CDR2 YFSETQ. The CDR3 consists of 15 residues. The V gene end was trimmed by 6 bases and the J gene end by 4 bases; junction bases not matched to a gene: 2.

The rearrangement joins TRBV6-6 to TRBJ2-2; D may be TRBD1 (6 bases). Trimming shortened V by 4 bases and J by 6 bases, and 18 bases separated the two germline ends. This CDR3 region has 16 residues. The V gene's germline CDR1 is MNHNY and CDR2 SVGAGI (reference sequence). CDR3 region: CASSSPKQGVPGELFF. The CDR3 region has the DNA TGTGCCAGCAGTTCCCCGAAACAGGGTGTTCCCGGGGAGCTGTTTTTT.

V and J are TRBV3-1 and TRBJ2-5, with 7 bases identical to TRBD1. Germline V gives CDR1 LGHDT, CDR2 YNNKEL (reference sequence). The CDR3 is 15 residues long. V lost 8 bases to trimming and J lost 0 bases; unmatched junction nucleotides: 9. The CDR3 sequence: CASAPGDSYQETQYF. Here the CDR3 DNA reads TGTGCCAGCGCCCCCGGGGACAGCTACCAAGAGACCCAGTACTTC.

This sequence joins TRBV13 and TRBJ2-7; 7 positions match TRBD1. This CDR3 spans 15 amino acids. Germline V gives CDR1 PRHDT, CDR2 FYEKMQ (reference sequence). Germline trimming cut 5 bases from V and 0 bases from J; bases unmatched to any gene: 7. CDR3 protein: CASSARQGFSYEQYF. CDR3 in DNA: TGTGCCAGCAGCGCCCGACAGGGTTTCTCCTACGAGCAGTACTTC.

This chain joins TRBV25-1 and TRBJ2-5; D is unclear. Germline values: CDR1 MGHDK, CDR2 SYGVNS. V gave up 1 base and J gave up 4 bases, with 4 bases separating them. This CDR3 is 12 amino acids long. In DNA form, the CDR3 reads TGTGCCAGCAGTGAATTGGGAGAGACCCAGTACTTC. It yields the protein CASSELGETQYF.

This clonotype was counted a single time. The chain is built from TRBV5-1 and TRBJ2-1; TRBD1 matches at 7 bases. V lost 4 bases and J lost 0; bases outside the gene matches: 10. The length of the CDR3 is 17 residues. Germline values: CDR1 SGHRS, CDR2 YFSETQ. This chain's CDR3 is CASSLLSGTDSYNEQFF. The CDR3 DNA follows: TGCGCCAGCAGCCTGTTATCAGGGACAGACTCCTACAATGAGCAGTTCTTC.

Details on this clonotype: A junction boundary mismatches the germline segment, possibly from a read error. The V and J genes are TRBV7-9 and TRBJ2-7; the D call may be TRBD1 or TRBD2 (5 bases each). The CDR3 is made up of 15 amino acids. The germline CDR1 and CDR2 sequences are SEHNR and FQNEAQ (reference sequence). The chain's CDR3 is CASSIAGTGSYEQYF. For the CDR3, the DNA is TGTGCCAGCAGCATAGCCGGGACCGGCTCCTACGAGCAGTACTTC. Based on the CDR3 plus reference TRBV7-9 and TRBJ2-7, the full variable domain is DTGVSQNPRHKITKRGQNVTFRCDPISEHNRLYWYRQTLGQGPEFLTYFQNEAQLEKSRLLSDRFSAERPKGSFSTLEIQRTEQGDSAMYLCASSIAGTGSYEQYFGPGTRLTVT.

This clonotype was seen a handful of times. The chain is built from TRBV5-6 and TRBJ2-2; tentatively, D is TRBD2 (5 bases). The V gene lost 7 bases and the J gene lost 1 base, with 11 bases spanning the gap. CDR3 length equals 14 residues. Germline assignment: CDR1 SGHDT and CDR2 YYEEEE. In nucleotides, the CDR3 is TGTGCCAGCTCGCGAGGAGGGAACACCGGGGAGCTGTTTTTT. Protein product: CASSRGGNTGELFF.

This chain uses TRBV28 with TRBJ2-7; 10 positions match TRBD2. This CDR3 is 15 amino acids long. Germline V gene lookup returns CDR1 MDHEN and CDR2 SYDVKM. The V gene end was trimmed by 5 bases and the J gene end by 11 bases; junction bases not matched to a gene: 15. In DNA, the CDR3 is TGTGCCAGCAGTCCAGGGACTAGCGAAACCTCTGGGGAGTACTTC. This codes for CASSPGTSETSGEYF.

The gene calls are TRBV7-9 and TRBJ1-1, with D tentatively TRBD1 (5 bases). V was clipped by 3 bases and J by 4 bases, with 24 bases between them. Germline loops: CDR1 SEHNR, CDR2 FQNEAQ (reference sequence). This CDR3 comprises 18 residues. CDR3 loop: CASSFASPLGRLGTEAFF. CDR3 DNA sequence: TGTGCCAGCAGCTTTGCCTCCCCCCTGGGACGTCTAGGCACTGAAGCTTTCTTT.

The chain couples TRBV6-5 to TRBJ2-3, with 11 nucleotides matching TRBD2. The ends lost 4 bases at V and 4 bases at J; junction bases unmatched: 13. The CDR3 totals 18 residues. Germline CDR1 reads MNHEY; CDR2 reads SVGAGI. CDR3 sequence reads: CASSSPGLAAPGADTQYF. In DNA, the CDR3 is TGTGCCAGCAGTTCGCCGGGACTAGCGGCCCCGGGGGCAGATACGCAGTATTTT.

CDR3: CASSPQDRTGNTIYF. Here the CDR3 DNA reads TGCGCCAGCAGCCCCCAAGACAGAACTGGAAACACCATATATTTT. The chain links TRBV4-1 to TRBJ1-3, with D possibly being TRBD1 (5 bases). Between the trimmed V and J ends, which lost 4 bases and 2 bases, there was a span of 12 bases. Germline CDR1 MGHRA, CDR2 YSYEKL. This CDR3 spans 15 amino acids.

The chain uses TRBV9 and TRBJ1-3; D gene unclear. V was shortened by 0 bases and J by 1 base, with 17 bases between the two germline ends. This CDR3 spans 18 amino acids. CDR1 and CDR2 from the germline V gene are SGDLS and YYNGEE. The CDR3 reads CASSVGARAGGSGNTIYF. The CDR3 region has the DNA TGTGCCAGCAGCGTAGGGGCCCGGGCCGGCGGGTCTGGAAACACCATATATTTT.

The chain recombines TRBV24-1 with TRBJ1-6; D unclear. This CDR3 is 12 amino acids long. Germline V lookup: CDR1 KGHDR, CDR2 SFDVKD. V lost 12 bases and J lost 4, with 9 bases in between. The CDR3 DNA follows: TGTGCCCAGCTGTTGTATAATTCACCCCTCCACTTT. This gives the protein CAQLLYNSPLHF.

Written as DNA, the CDR3 is TGTGCCAGCAGCCACAAAAACTATGGCTACACCTTC. Its translation is CASSHKNYGYTF. The rearrangement links TRBV6-5 to TRBJ1-2; unclear D gene. Germline CDR1 is MNHEY and CDR2 is SVGAGI. Trimming stripped 6 bases from V and 2 bases from J, with 7 bases between. The CDR3 totals 12 residues.

CDR3 DNA sequence: TGTGCCACCAGTGAGCGGGGTGGCACTGAAGCTTTCTTT. Translating gives CATSERGGTEAFF. This sequence joins TRBV24-1 and TRBJ1-1; D uncertain. Trimming left V 4 bases short and J 4 bases short, with 9 bases between. Germline values: CDR1 KGHDR, CDR2 SFDVKD. CDR3 length: 13 amino acids.

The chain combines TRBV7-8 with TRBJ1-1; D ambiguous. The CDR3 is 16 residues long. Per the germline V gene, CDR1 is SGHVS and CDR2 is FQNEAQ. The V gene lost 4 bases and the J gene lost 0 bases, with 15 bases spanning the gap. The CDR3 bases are TGTGCCAGCAGCTCCGCGGGGAGGTACATGAACACTGAAGCTTTCTTT. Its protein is CASSSAGRYMNTEAFF.

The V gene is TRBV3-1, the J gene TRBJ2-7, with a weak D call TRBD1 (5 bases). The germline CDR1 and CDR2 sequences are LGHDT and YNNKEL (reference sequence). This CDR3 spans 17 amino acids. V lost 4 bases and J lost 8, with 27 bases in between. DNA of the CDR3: TGTGCCAGCAGCCGGATACCAGGGTACCGACTGCCCGGCAAGCAGTACGTC. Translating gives CASSRIPGYRLPGKQYV.

The CDR3 nucleotides are TGTGCCACCAGTGACGCTAGCGACTACGAGCAGTACGTC. It specifies CATSDASDYEQYV. The rearrangement links TRBV24-1 to TRBJ2-7, with a possible D match to TRBD2 (6 bases). This CDR3 has 13 residues. The germline V gene encodes CDR1 KGHDR and CDR2 SFDVKD. The V gene lost 4 bases and the J gene lost 3 bases, with 9 bases spanning the gap.

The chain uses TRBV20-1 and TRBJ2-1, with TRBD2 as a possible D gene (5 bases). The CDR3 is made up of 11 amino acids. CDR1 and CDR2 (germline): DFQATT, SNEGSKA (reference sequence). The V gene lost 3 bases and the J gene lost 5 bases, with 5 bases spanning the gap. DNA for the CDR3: TGCAGTGCTAGGAGGGACAATGAGCAGTTCTTC. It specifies CSARRDNEQFF.

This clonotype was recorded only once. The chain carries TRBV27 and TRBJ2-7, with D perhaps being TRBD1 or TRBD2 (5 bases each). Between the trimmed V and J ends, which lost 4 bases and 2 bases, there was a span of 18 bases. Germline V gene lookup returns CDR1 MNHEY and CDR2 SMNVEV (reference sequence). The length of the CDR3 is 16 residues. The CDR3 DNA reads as TGTGCCAGCAGTTACTCCCGGGACGGCTTCACCTACGAGCAGTACGTC. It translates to CASSYSRDGFTYEQYV.

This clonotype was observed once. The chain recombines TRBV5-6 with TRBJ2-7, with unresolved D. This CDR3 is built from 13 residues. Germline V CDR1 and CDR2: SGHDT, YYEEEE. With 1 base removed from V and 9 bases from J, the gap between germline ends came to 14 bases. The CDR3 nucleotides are TGTGCCAGCAGCTTGCAGGCTTCTACGATGCAGTACGTC. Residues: CASSLQASTMQYV.

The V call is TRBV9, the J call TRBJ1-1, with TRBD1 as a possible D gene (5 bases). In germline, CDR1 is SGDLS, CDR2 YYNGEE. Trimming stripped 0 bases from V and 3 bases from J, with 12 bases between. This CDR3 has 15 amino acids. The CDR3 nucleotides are TGTGCCAGCAGCGTAGCCAATAGGGGAGACACTGAAGCTTTCTTT. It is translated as CASSVANRGDTEAFF.

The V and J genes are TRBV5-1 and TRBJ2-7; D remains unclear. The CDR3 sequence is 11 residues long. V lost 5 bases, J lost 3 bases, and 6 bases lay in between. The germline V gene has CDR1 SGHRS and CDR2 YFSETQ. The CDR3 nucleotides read TGCGCCAGCAGTGATTTCTACGAGCAGTACTTC. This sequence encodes CASSDFYEQYF.

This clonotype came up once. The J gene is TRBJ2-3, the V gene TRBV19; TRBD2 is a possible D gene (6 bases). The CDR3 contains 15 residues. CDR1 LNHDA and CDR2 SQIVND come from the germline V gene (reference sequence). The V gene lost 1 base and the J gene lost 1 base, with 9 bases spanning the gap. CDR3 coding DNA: TGTGCCAGTAGTATAGTGGCTAGCGGCACAGATACGCAGTATTTT. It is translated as CASSIVASGTDTQYF.